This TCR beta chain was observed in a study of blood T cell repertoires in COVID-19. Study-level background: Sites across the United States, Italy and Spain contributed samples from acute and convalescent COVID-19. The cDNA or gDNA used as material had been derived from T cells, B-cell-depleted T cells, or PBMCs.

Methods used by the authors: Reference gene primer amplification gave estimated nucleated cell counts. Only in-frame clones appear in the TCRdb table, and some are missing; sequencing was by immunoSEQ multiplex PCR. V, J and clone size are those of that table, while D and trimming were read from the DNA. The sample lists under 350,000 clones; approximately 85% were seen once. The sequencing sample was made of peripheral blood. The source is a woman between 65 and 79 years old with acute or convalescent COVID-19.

CDR3 loop: CASSLRGTTEAFF. The CDR3 DNA follows: TGTGCCAGCAGCCTTAGGGGGACCACTGAAGCTTTCTTT. The V call is TRBV3-1 (or the pseudogene TRBV3-2), the J call TRBJ1-1, with TRBD1 as a possible D gene (6 bases). V was clipped by 4 bases and J by 4 bases, with 10 bases between them. CDR1 is LGHDT, CDR2 YNNKEL, per germline (reference sequence). The CDR3 loop spans 13 amino acids.